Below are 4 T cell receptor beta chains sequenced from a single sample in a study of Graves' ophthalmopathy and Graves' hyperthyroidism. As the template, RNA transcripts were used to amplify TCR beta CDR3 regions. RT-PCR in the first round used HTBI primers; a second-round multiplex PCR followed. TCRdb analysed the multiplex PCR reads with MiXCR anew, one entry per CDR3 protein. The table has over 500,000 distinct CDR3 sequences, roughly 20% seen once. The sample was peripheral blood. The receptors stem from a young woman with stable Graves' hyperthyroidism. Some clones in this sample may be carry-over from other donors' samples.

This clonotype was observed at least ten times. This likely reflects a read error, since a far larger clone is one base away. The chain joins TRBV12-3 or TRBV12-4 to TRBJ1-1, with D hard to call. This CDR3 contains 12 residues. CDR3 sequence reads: CASSLSNTEALF. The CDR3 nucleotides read TGTGCCAGCAGTTTATCGAACACTGAAGCTCTCTTT.

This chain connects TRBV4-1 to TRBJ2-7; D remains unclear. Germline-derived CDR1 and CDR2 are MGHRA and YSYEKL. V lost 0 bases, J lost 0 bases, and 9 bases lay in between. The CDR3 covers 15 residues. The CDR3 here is CASSQDRQASYEQYF. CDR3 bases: TGCGCCAGCAGCCAAGATAGGCAGGCCTCCTACGAGCAGTACTTC.

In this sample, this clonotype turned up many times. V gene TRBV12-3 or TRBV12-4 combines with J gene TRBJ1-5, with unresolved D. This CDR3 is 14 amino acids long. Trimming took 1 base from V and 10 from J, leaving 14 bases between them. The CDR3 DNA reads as TGTGCCAGCAGTTTAGACCCCCGCGTGGGACCCCAGCATTTT. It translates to CASSLDPRVGPQHF.

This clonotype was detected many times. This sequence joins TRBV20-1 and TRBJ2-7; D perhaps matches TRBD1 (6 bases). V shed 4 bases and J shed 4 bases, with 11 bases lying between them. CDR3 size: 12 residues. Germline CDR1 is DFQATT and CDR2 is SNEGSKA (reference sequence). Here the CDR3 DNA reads TGCAGTGCTACCTCACAGGGATACGAGCAGTACTTC. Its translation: CSATSQGYEQYF.